A single sample gave rise to the 14 T cell receptor beta chains below, sequenced in a study of radiotherapy plus CTLA-4 blockade in lung cancer. Generated by immunoSEQ multiplex PCR, the TCRdb table keeps only in-frame clones and is missing some. The data show roughly 55,000 clones, 70% to 80% seen once. The input for sequencing was peripheral blood, taken from a patient treated with radiotherapy plus ipilimumab. These receptors were collected from a human donor with non-small cell lung cancer whose response to radiotherapy plus ipilimumab could not be evaluated.

CDR3: CASSLLSSRLRDTQYF. The CDR3 nucleotides read TGTGCCAGCAGTTTATTGTCTAGCCGACTGAGAGATACGCAGTATTTT. The rearrangement joins TRBV27 to TRBJ2-3; D perhaps matches TRBD2 (5 bases). With 1 base removed from V and 5 bases from J, the gap between germline ends came to 16 bases. Germline-derived CDR1 and CDR2 are MNHEY and SMNVEV (reference sequence). There are 16 residues in the CDR3.

This clone was seen just once. The chain carries TRBV5-4 and TRBJ1-1; D perhaps matches TRBD1 (5 bases). Trimming pared 4 bases from V and 0 bases from J, leaving 13 bases between. Germline assignment: CDR1 SGHNT and CDR2 YYREEE (reference sequence). The CDR3 is 15 amino acids. CDR3 protein: CASSRGRVVNTEAFF. DNA for the CDR3: TGTGCCAGCAGCCGTGGCAGGGTTGTGAACACTGAAGCTTTCTTT.

This clone was observed a handful of times. The chain links TRBV4-3 to TRBJ2-3, with D tentatively TRBD2 (6 bases). The germline V gene has CDR1 LGHNA and CDR2 YSLEER. The CDR3 is made up of 15 amino acids. V was shortened by 2 bases and J by 4 bases, with 13 bases between the two germline ends. The CDR3 DNA reads as TGCGCCAGCAGCCAAAGCGGGCGGGGTTCAGATACGCAGTATTTT. Encoded protein: CASSQSGRGSDTQYF.

The V call is TRBV7-2, the J call TRBJ1-1; TRBD1 might be the D (6 bases). The CDR3 length is 14 residues. Germline CDR1 reads SGHTA; CDR2 reads FQGNSA. V lost 1 base to trimming and J lost 2 bases, with 8 bases between them. The CDR3 loop reads CASSLGTANTEAFF. CDR3 coding DNA: TGTGCCAGCAGCTTAGGGACAGCTAACACTGAAGCTTTCTTT.

The chain recombines TRBV6-5 with TRBJ1-1; no clear D. V gave up 5 bases and J gave up 5 bases, with 12 bases separating them. The CDR3 consists of 13 residues. Per germline, CDR1 MNHEY and CDR2 SVGAGI. The CDR3 bases are TGTGCCAGCAGTGAGCTCGGGAGAACTGAAGCTTTCTTT. Translation: CASSELGRTEAFF.

The chain recombines TRBV4-3 with TRBJ1-4, with TRBD1 identical over 7 bases. The length of the CDR3 is 15 residues. J gave up 8 bases and V 1 base, and 7 bases lay outside the gene matches. Germline lookup yields CDR1 LGHNA and CDR2 YSLEER. CDR3: CASSQVDREKEKLFF. The DNA of the CDR3 is TGCGCCAGCAGCCAAGTAGACAGGGAAAAAGAAAAACTGTTTTTT.

This sequence joins TRBV19 and TRBJ2-6, with 8 bases aligning to TRBD1. Trimming removed 7 bases from V and 4 bases from J; junction bases left unmatched: 9. Germline V gene lookup returns CDR1 LNHDA and CDR2 SQIVND (reference sequence). This CDR3 contains 16 residues. The CDR3 spells CASTPRGPPGANVLTF. As DNA, the CDR3 is TGTGCCAGTACCCCCAGGGGGCCCCCCGGGGCCAACGTCCTGACTTTC.

The rearrangement uses TRBV19 and TRBJ1-1, with 7 bases that match TRBD1. V was clipped by 2 bases and J by 7 bases; unmatched bases: 7. The CDR3 is 14 amino acids. Germline values: CDR1 LNHDA, CDR2 SQIVND (reference sequence). This CDR3 is CASSIPLGTDEAFF. Here the CDR3 DNA reads TGTGCCAGTAGTATACCACTTGGGACAGATGAAGCTTTCTTT.

The chain has TRBV19 and TRBJ1-2; 7 nucleotides match TRBD1. CDR1 and CDR2 from the germline V gene are LNHDA and SQIVND (reference sequence). V gave up 5 bases and J gave up 2 bases; unmatched junction bases: 11. This CDR3 has 16 residues. CDR3 region: CASSFLPGQRNYGYTF. Here the CDR3 DNA reads TGTGCCAGTAGTTTCCTTCCGGGACAGAGGAACTATGGCTACACCTTC.

The chain is built from TRBV5-4 and TRBJ2-1; TRBD2 matches at 10 bases. With 4 bases clipped from V and 6 bases from J, the junction kept 10 bases outside the gene matches. Germline V gene lookup returns CDR1 SGHNT and CDR2 YYREEE (reference sequence). This CDR3 has 16 residues. CDR3 region: CASSLGGASGSNEQFF. Written as DNA, the CDR3 is TGTGCCAGCAGCCTGGGGGGGGCTAGCGGGAGCAATGAGCAGTTCTTC.

V is TRBV18 and J is TRBJ1-2; 10 positions match TRBD1. The V segment lost 2 bases and the J segment 4 bases; nucleotides outside the gene matches: 4. CDR1 is KGHSH, CDR2 LQKENI, per germline. The CDR3 runs to 15 residues. CDR3 amino acids: CASSPGTGDSYGYTF. CDR3 bases: TGTGCCAGCTCACCAGGGACAGGGGATAGCTATGGCTACACCTTC.

The chain joins TRBV2 to TRBJ2-3, with D perhaps matching TRBD2 (5 bases). V lost 4 bases to trimming and J lost 2 bases, with 10 bases between them. The length of the CDR3 is 14 residues. Germline lookup yields CDR1 SNHLY and CDR2 FYNNEI. The CDR3 coding sequence is TGTGCCAGCAGTGTAGGGAGTTCCACAGATACGCAGTATTTT. Translated: CASSVGSSTDTQYF.

The rearrangement joins TRBV5-1 to TRBJ2-7; 11 bases align to TRBD1. The V gene end was trimmed by 1 base and the J gene end by 6 bases; junction bases not matched to a gene: 3. Germline V gene data show CDR1 as SGHRS and CDR2 as YFSETQ. CDR3 length: 14 amino acids. CDR3 region: CASSLRGQGVEQYF. For the CDR3, the DNA is TGCGCCAGCAGCTTGAGGGGACAGGGGGTCGAGCAGTACTTC.

The chain links TRBV27 to TRBJ1-4, with D maybe TRBD1 (5 bases). The ends were cut back, 5 bases at V and 7 bases at J, with 14 bases in the middle. This CDR3 has 14 residues. Germline values: CDR1 MNHEY, CDR2 SMNVEV (reference sequence). The CDR3 region has the DNA TGTGCCAGCAGTCAGTGGGGCCCGGGTGAAAAACTGTTTTTT. This codes for CASSQWGPGEKLFF.